The subject of this entry is one TCR beta chain. Its target is not known. This record belongs to a study of OX40 agonist ivuxolimab in advanced cancers. The study, taken as a whole, reports: Expanded clones tended on average to be more numerous among CD8+ T cells than CD4+. Low normalized T-cell clonal expansion also characterized some of the nonresponders.

TCRdb's table, derived via immunoSEQ multiplex PCR, lists solely in-frame clones and lacks some. The top ten clones hold about 6.5% of a sample with tens of thousands of clones, approximately 90% of them seen once. This CDR3 region has 16 residues. CDR1 is LGHNT and CDR2 is FRNRAP in the germline V gene. V gave up 2 bases and J gave up 0 bases, with 11 bases separating them. This chain joins TRBV12-5 and TRBJ2-4, with TRBD1 as a possible D gene (7 bases). The TCR was taken from an adult with an advanced solid tumor such as melanoma, head and neck, liver or kidney cancer. The sample was CD4+ or CD8+ T cells sorted from blood, taken in a trial of the OX40 agonist ivuxolimab. CDR3 nucleotide sequence: TGTGCTAGTGGTTTGTTCCAGGGGGGAGCCAAAAACATTCAGTACTTC. Protein product: CASGLFQGGAKNIQYF.